The sequence of this T cell receptor beta chain was determined in a study of OX40 agonist ivuxolimab in advanced cancers. CDR3 length equals 15 residues. Germline trimming cut 5 bases from V and 0 bases from J; bases unmatched to any gene: 3. The V gene's germline CDR1 is SGHVS and CDR2 FNYEAQ. Peripheral blood came from all dose cohorts at three timepoints. A word on this clone: Antigen: not known.

Study-level findings and limits: Clonal expansion by week 6 occurred in CD4+ and CD8+ blood T cells (at 0.1 to 3.0 mg/kg). The specificity for antigen of the expanded peripheral T cells was not determined. Average numbers of expanded clones were greater in CD8+ T cells than in CD4+.

TCRdb's copy holds only in-frame clones and misses some; the assay was immunoSEQ multiplex PCR. The sample yields over 65,000 clones, 85% to 95% seen once. J is TRBJ2-7 and V is TRBV7-6, with 11 bases lining up with TRBD1. The source is an adult with an advanced solid tumor such as melanoma, head and neck, liver or kidney cancer. The sample was CD4+ or CD8+ T cells sorted from blood, taken in a trial of the OX40 agonist ivuxolimab. CDR3 amino acids: CASSLGTGGSYEQYF. Here the CDR3 DNA reads TGTGCCAGCAGCCTAGGGACAGGGGGCTCCTACGAGCAGTACTTC. The full variable domain, its missing parts supplied by reference TRBV7-6 and TRBJ2-7, is GAGVSQSPRYKVTKRGQDVALRCDPISGHVSLYWYRQALGQGPEFLTYFNYEAQQDKSGLPNDRFSAERPEGSISTLTIQRTEQRDSAMYRCASSLGTGGSYEQYFGPGTRLTVT.